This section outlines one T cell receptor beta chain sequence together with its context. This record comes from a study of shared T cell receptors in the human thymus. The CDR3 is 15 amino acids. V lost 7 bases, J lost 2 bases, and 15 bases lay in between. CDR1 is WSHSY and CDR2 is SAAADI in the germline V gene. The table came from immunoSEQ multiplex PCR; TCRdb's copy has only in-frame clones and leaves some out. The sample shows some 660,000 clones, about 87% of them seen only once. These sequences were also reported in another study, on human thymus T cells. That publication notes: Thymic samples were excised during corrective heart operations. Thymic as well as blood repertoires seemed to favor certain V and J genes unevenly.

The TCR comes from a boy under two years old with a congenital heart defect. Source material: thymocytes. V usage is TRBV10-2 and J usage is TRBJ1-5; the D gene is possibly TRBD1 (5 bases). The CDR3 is CASITGVLGNQPQHF. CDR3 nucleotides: TGCGCCAGCATAACAGGAGTCTTGGGCAATCAGCCCCAGCATTTT.